This entry concerns a single TCR beta chain. Its cognate antigen is unknown. This CDR3 contains 15 residues. Trimming took off 5 bases at V and 5 bases at J, with 17 bases between the two ends. Germline assignment: CDR1 SGHTA and CDR2 FQGTGA. This record belongs to a study of graft-versus-host responses after intestinal transplantation. Study-level background: Transplant recipients had multivisceral, liver-intestinal, or isolated intestinal grafts. Every recipient underwent anti-thymocyte globulin induction, then tacrolimus and steroids for roughly 3 years.

Data came from immunoSEQ multiplex PCR; TCRdb stores just in-frame clones and leaves some out. The sample contains about 14,000 clones, 90% to 95% of which appear only once. Study-level findings and limits: Circulating GvH clones peaking coincided with falling HvG clones soon after transplant. GvH clones surfaced in recipient marrow, some emerging earlier in ileum or blood.

The chain carries TRBV7-3 and TRBJ2-3; tentatively, D is TRBD1 or TRBD2 (6 bases each). The clonotype comes from a human patient who received an intestinal transplant, so some T cells may come from the graft donor. The sequencing here drew on PBMCs, taken 9 days after transplant. The DNA for the CDR3 is TGTGCCAGCAGCCCCCTTAAGAGGGGGGAAGATACGCAGTATTTT. Its translation: CASSPLKRGEDTQYF.